The clone carrying this T cell receptor (beta chain) was counted only a few times. Antigen: not known. The identical CDR3 is also encoded by other nucleotide sequences in the sample. The data are from a study of beta chain features in type 1 diabetes. Whole-study context: There was similarity between patients and healthy donors in age, gender and cell yields.

Cell sorting via CD45RO/CCR7/CD25/CD127/CD95/CD27 was performed to obtain CD4+ naive, central memory, regulatory and stem cell-like memory cells. V lost 4 bases and J lost 2, with 9 bases in between. The CDR3 totals 13 residues. The V gene's germline CDR1 is SGHRS and CDR2 YFSETQ. Study outcomes and limitations: Among patients with Type 1 diabetes, TCRB CDR3s were moderately but significantly shorter in every one of the four CD4+ subsets.

Reverse transcribing all isolated RNA meant expressed TCRB transcripts were sequenced. Each sample of naive, central memory or regulatory T cells had, on average, about 3.6 million reads. The repertoire was sequenced with immunoSEQ multiplex PCR; TCRdb's copy has only in-frame clones and lacks some. The table includes some 330,000 clones, 10% to 15% detected once. J is TRBJ1-2 and V is TRBV5-1; no clear D gene. The sequence derives from a woman in her late teens or twenties with type 1 diabetes. The sequencing sample was made of naive CD4+ T cells from blood. The CDR3 DNA sequence: TGCGCCAGCAGCGAGGGTGTCAACTATGGCTACACCTTC. This translates into CASSEGVNYGYTF.